This T cell receptor (beta chain) was sequenced in a study of T cells in Graves' hyperthyroidism and ophthalmopathy. Trimming pared 8 bases from V and 3 bases from J, leaving 11 bases between. The length of the CDR3 is 12 residues. Germline V lookup: CDR1 ENHRY, CDR2 SYGVKD. This clonotype occurred a few times. Its target is unknown. Regarding the study as a whole: Median prediction lead before ophthalmopathy onset was around 6.9 months with the model. Peripheral blood also featured most of the thyroid clonotypes expanded above 0.001.

The investigators amplified TCR beta CDR3 regions from RNA transcripts. The TCR CDR3 first-round RT-PCR relied on the HTBI primer set. From the multiplex PCR reads, TCRdb called clonotypes with MiXCR, one entry per CDR3 protein. The sample records roughly 500,000 distinct CDR3 sequences, 40% to 50% being singletons. The source of this sequence is an adult woman with Graves' disease, either hyperthyroidism or ophthalmopathy (not recorded which). Sequenced sample: peripheral blood or thyroid tissue (not recorded which). This chain connects TRBV10-3 to TRBJ2-7; D could derive from TRBD1 or TRBD2 (5 bases each). The CDR3 nucleotides read TGTGCCATCGGGACCGACATCTACGAGCAGTACTTC. It yields the protein CAIGTDIYEQYF.